This T cell receptor (beta chain) appears in the sequencing data of a study of CD4 T cells in relation to SARS-CoV-2 and coronaviruses. Findings and caveats of the study: About 64% of donors had memory CD4+ clonotypes crossrecognizing SARS-CoV-2 and common cold coronavirus spike.

A remark on this clone: No antigen is known for it.

Unexposed donor CD4+ T cells date from about 2011-2019, before the COVID-19 pandemic. CD4+ T cells were isolated from the cells after about nine days of culture. The table came from immunoSEQ multiplex PCR; TCRdb's copy has only in-frame clones and leaves some out. The data contain tens of thousands of clones, around 67% of them singletons. With 3 bases removed from V and 6 bases from J, the gap between germline ends came to 11 bases. This CDR3 contains 12 residues. Per the germline V gene, CDR1 is DFQATT and CDR2 is SNEGSKA (reference sequence). The receptor's source is a human donor in good health. The V and J genes are TRBV20-1 and TRBJ1-2, with a tentative D call TRBD1 (6 bases). The sequencing sample was made of CD4+ T cells from PBMCs, cultured in vitro. CDR3 nucleotides: TGCAGTGCTAGTTCGCAGGGGCATGGCTACACCTTC. Translating gives CSASSQGHGYTF.